Following are 23 T cell receptor beta chains from one sample sequenced in a study of blood T cells in healthy people across ages. Next came a second PCR, run for roughly 6 to 11 cycles, which used a sample-barcoded 5' primer along with a J-beta primer mix. TCRdb passed the 5' RACE reads through MiXCR, listing each CDR3 protein once. The repertoire holds approximately 1,000,000 distinct CDR3 sequences, roughly two fifths seen once, with approximately 14% in the top ten. Sequencing was carried out using blood. The receptor source for this set is a man aged 18 to 29 in good health.

The V gene is TRBV7-9, the J gene TRBJ2-2; no reliable D call. Trimming shortened V by 3 bases and J by 4 bases, and 15 bases separated the two germline ends. The length of the CDR3 is 16 residues. The germline V gene encodes CDR1 SEHNR and CDR2 FQNEAQ (reference sequence). CDR3 nucleotides: TGTGCCAGCAGCTTCGTGTCGATCTTCGGCACCGGGGAGCTGTTTTTT. This codes for CASSFVSIFGTGELFF.

This chain uses TRBV28 with TRBJ2-3; D uncertain. The CDR3 is 13 amino acids. V dropped 7 bases and J dropped 2 bases, with 10 bases sitting between them. The germline V gene encodes CDR1 MDHEN and CDR2 SYDVKM. CDR3 sequence reads: CASNVQNTDTQYF. The CDR3 DNA reads as TGTGCCAGCAACGTACAAAACACAGATACGCAGTATTTT.

This chain uses TRBV7-2 with TRBJ1-2, with D maybe TRBD1 (5 bases). Trimming pared 2 bases from V and 6 bases from J, leaving 22 bases between. The CDR3 covers 17 residues. Per the germline V gene, CDR1 is SGHTA and CDR2 is FQGNSA. CDR3 region: CASSLSLGLGGAHGYTF. The CDR3 nucleotides are TGTGCCAGCAGCTTATCCCTGGGGCTTGGGGGTGCCCATGGCTACACCTTC.

The V call is TRBV5-6, the J call TRBJ1-5, with D perhaps matching TRBD1 (6 bases). V lost 1 base and J lost 3, with 11 bases in between. CDR1 is SGHDT, CDR2 YYEEEE, per germline. CDR3 length equals 15 residues. CDR3 nucleotide sequence: TGTGCCAGCAGCTTGTCAGGGACATCCAATCAGCCCCAGCATTTT. It is translated as CASSLSGTSNQPQHF.

The chain couples TRBV27 to TRBJ1-5, with no clear D. The germline gives CDR1 MNHEY, CDR2 SMNVEV (reference sequence). The CDR3 length is 16 residues. V was cut by 3 bases and J by 0 bases, with 12 bases left in between. In nucleotides, the CDR3 is TGTGCCAGCAGTTTCTCCGGGATGAATAGCAATCAGCCCCAGCATTTT. Amino acid sequence: CASSFSGMNSNQPQHF.

This clonotype was detected only a few times. The rearrangement joins TRBV3-1 to TRBJ1-2; TRBD1 aligns across 7 bases. The CDR3 is 13 residues long. Trimming at V came to 7 bases and at J to 6 bases, leaving 8 bases not matched to a gene. Germline values: CDR1 LGHDT, CDR2 YNNKEL (reference sequence). Here the CDR3 DNA reads TGTGCCAGCACCTCAGTAGGGGGCGATGGCTACACCTTC. It specifies CASTSVGGDGYTF.

The chain has TRBV2 and TRBJ1-1, with 7 bases aligning to TRBD1. With V trimmed by 6 bases and J by 4 bases, 11 bases remained unmatched. Germline assignment: CDR1 SNHLY and CDR2 FYNNEI. The CDR3 contains 15 residues. CDR3 loop: CASSPTGNPGTEAFF. In DNA form, the CDR3 reads TGTGCCAGCAGCCCGACAGGGAATCCCGGCACTGAAGCTTTCTTT.

This chain connects TRBV3-1 to TRBJ1-2; D uncertain. The CDR3 extends over 15 amino acids. Germline V gives CDR1 LGHDT, CDR2 YNNKEL (reference sequence). Trimming took off 1 base at V and 4 bases at J, with 13 bases between the two ends. The CDR3 nucleotides are TGTGCCAGCAGCCAAGGACGGAGTGGAGTCTATGGCTACACCTTC. Encoded protein: CASSQGRSGVYGYTF.

This clonotype was recorded many times. This chain connects TRBV5-1 to TRBJ2-1, with D perhaps matching TRBD1 (5 bases). Between the trimmed V and J ends, which lost 0 bases and 4 bases, there was a span of 11 bases. Germline CDR1 and CDR2: SGHRS and YFSETQ. CDR3 length: 15 amino acids. CDR3 residues: CASSLESGKYNEQFF. The DNA for the CDR3 is TGCGCCAGCAGCTTGGAGTCAGGGAAATACAATGAGCAGTTCTTC.

The chain combines TRBV20-1 with TRBJ2-1; 9 bases line up with TRBD1. Germline CDR1 reads DFQATT; CDR2 reads SNEGSKA (reference sequence). V shed 6 bases and J 9 bases; nucleotides not matched to a gene: 9. This CDR3 has 13 amino acids. The CDR3, as DNA: TGCAGTGCGGGGACAGGGTTTGTCACTGAGCAGTTCTTC. Protein: CSAGTGFVTEQFF.

The chain employs TRBV20-1 and TRBJ2-3; TRBD1 matches at 8 bases. Germline V CDR1 and CDR2: DFQATT, SNEGSKA (reference sequence). The CDR3 has 14 amino acids. V trimming: 6 bases; J trimming: 0 bases; junction bases outside the gene matches: 5. CDR3 protein: CSAYRGSSTDTQYF. DNA of the CDR3: TGCAGTGCCTACAGGGGGTCTAGCACAGATACGCAGTATTTT.

The chain joins TRBV4-1 to TRBJ1-1; D not certain. Germline CDR1 reads MGHRA; CDR2 reads YSYEKL. The CDR3 extends over 14 amino acids. V lost 5 bases and J 1 base, leaving 11 bases between the germline ends. The CDR3 nucleotides are TGCGCCAGCAGCGAACTCGGGTGGAACACTGAAGCTTTCTTT. Amino acids: CASSELGWNTEAFF.

Concerning this clonotype itself: The junction shows a germline mismatch at one end, possibly a read error. This chain uses TRBV4-3 with TRBJ2-1, with D unclear. This CDR3 is 13 amino acids long. Germline assignment: CDR1 LGHNA and CDR2 YSLEER. DNA for the CDR3: TGCGCCAGCAGCCCAGAAGGGTACAGTGAGCAGTTCTTC. It translates to CASSPEGYSEQFF.

V gene TRBV29-1 combines with J gene TRBJ1-6, with 12 bases that match TRBD1. There are 18 residues in the CDR3. Germline assignment: CDR1 SQVTM and CDR2 ANQGSEA. The V segment lost 7 bases and the J segment 4 bases; nucleotides outside the gene matches: 14. The CDR3 nucleotides read TGCAGCGGTGCGGGGACAGGGGGCGTTGGGGGTTATAATTCACCCCTCCACTTT. It yields the protein CSGAGTGGVGGYNSPLHF.

This clonotype has only a few counts. The chain employs TRBV10-3 and TRBJ1-2; 8 bases are a match to TRBD1. After removal of 0 bases from V and 4 bases from J, the junction contained 13 bases not matched to a gene. In germline, CDR1 is ENHRY, CDR2 SYGVKD. The CDR3 sequence is 18 residues long. The CDR3 bases are TGTGCCATCAGTGAGTCGAAGCGCCGTCCAGGGACAGGCTATGGCTACACCTTC. Residues: CAISESKRRPGTGYGYTF.

The V and J genes are TRBV20-1 and TRBJ1-5; a weak D match, TRBD1 (6 bases). The CDR3 totals 14 residues. Trimming stripped 5 bases from V and 2 bases from J, with 13 bases between. Germline V gene sequence: CDR1 DFQATT, CDR2 SNEGSKA (reference sequence). CDR3 sequence: CSAADRNRNQPQHF. In DNA form, the CDR3 reads TGCAGTGCTGCTGACAGGAATCGCAATCAGCCCCAGCATTTT.

This clonotype was seen more than once but under ten times. The chain employs TRBV20-1 and TRBJ2-2; 8 nucleotides match TRBD1. V lost 0 bases and J lost 1; bases outside the gene matches: 4. CDR3 size: 16 residues. CDR1 is DFQATT, CDR2 SNEGSKA, per germline (reference sequence). CDR3 protein: CSARDHGQGNTGELFF. DNA of the CDR3: TGCAGTGCTAGAGATCACGGACAGGGGAACACCGGGGAGCTGTTTTTT.

The table lists this clonotype with a few counts. The chain combines TRBV20-1 with TRBJ2-7; D call uncertain. This CDR3 comprises 13 residues. Germline V lookup: CDR1 DFQATT, CDR2 SNEGSKA (reference sequence). The germline V and J ends were trimmed by 5 bases and 2 bases, with 13 bases remaining between them. The CDR3 sequence is CSAHTGSTYEQYF. The CDR3 DNA follows: TGCAGTGCTCACACGGGCTCTACCTACGAGCAGTACTTC.

There are a few counts of this clonotype. The chain uses TRBV4-3 and TRBJ2-1; a weak D match, TRBD2 (6 bases). Trimming cost V 0 bases and J 0 bases, with 12 bases left between them. Germline V lookup: CDR1 LGHNA, CDR2 YSLEER. The CDR3 is made up of 17 amino acids. DNA for the CDR3: TGCGCCAGCAGCCAAGAGAGACTGGGGGGCTCCTACAATGAGCAGTTCTTC. Encoded protein: CASSQERLGGSYNEQFF.

This clonotype was picked up a small number of times. The genes are TRBV7-8 and TRBJ1-2, with D unclear. V was shortened by 3 bases and J by 8 bases, with 19 bases between the two germline ends. Germline values: CDR1 SGHVS, CDR2 FQNEAQ. The CDR3 length is 15 residues. The CDR3 DNA reads as TGTGCCAGCAGCTTCAGAGAAGGCGTGCGGCGGGGCTACACCTTC. Amino acids: CASSFREGVRRGYTF.

As regards this clonotype: A read error may account for a junction end that differs from germline. The rearrangement uses TRBV4-1 and TRBJ2-3; tentative D call: TRBD2 (5 bases). The CDR3 totals 17 residues. CDR1 and CDR2 from the germline V gene are MGHRA and YSYEKL. The chain's CDR3 is CASSQIGLLPSTDTRYF. The CDR3 nucleotides read TGCGCCAGCAGCCAAATCGGACTCCTTCCTAGCACAGATACGCGGTATTTT.

This clonotype appeared a few times. J is TRBJ1-5 and V is TRBV20-1, with D possibly being TRBD1 (6 bases). Germline CDR1 is DFQATT and CDR2 is SNEGSKA (reference sequence). The CDR3 loop spans 14 amino acids. Between the trimmed V and J ends, which lost 6 bases and 6 bases, there was a span of 18 bases. The CDR3: CSALVGGAGQPQHF. In DNA form, the CDR3 reads TGCAGTGCCCTCGTTGGGGGGGCCGGTCAGCCCCAGCATTTT.

The chain carries TRBV4-3 and TRBJ2-1; possibly TRBD1 for D (6 bases). The germline V gene has CDR1 LGHNA and CDR2 YSLEER. This CDR3 is 13 amino acids long. V was trimmed by 2 bases and J by 9 bases, leaving 11 bases between them. The CDR3 coding sequence is TGCGCCAGCAGCCAACTACAGGGATGTGAGCAGTTCTTC. Translation: CASSQLQGCEQFF.